Included here is one TCR beta chain sequence, with context. The V gene lost 6 bases and the J gene lost 4 bases, with 13 bases spanning the gap. The CDR3 runs 13 residues. Looked up from germline, CDR1 is SGHRS and CDR2 is YFSETQ. TCRdb independently ran MiXCR on the 5' RACE reads; one entry per CDR3 protein. Of about 360,000 distinct CDR3 sequences listed, 13% to 15% are singletons. The data are from a study of T-cell memory formation after mild COVID-19. This sequence was found in a man aged 18 to 29 who had mild COVID-19 (a few samples of this study predate the infection). Cell type and time point are not known. The sequenced sample was PBMCs or a T cell subset sorted from them (not recorded which). The J gene is TRBJ2-5, the V gene TRBV5-1; a possible D gene is TRBD2 (6 bases). The CDR3 protein is CASTLGGAETQYF. The DNA for the CDR3 is TGCGCCAGCACCCTGGGGGGTGCAGAGACCCAGTACTTC.